These T cell receptor beta chains were read from a single sample in a study of T cell responses to AZD1222 COVID-19 vaccine. The assay was immunoSEQ multiplex PCR, and TCRdb's table has in-frame clones only and misses some. The sample shows tens of thousands of clones, more than 70% of them seen only once. The specimen was peripheral blood, collected on day 0 of AZD1222 vaccination. These receptors originate from an adult in good health. The CDR3 runs from the conserved cysteine through the conserved F or W. Fields, in order: V gene, CDR3 length, D gene, J gene, clone size, CDR3 protein, CDR3 DNA. A D gene is named only where the DNA matches it firmly. Clone size is given for some rows only: seen once, a few or many times, or a class if the clone is expanded.

v_call: TRBV5-1
cdr3_length: 15
d_call: NA
j_call: TRBJ2-6
clone_size: NA
cdr3_aa: CASSLAVTGANVLTF
cdr3_nt: TGCGCCAGCAGCTTGGCCGTGACTGGGGCCAACGTCCTGACTTTC

v_call: TRBV6-7
cdr3_length: 15
d_call: NA
j_call: TRBJ2-3
clone_size: NA
cdr3_aa: CASSYSRVSTDTQYF
cdr3_nt: TGTGCCAGCAGTTACTCTCGGGTTAGCACAGATACGCAGTATTTT

v_call: TRBV7-9
cdr3_length: 15
d_call: TRBD1
j_call: TRBJ1-4
clone_size: NA
cdr3_aa: CASSHRGQTNEKLFF
cdr3_nt: TGTGCCAGCAGCCACAGGGGGCAGACTAATGAAAAACTGTTTTTT

v_call: TRBV29-1
cdr3_length: 14
d_call: NA
j_call: TRBJ1-2
clone_size: NA
cdr3_aa: CSLEHVDPNYGYTF
cdr3_nt: TGCAGCTTAGAGCACGTGGACCCTAACTATGGCTACACCTTC

v_call: TRBV10-2
cdr3_length: 13
d_call: TRBD1
j_call: TRBJ1-2
clone_size: NA
cdr3_aa: CASSEQGLYGYTF
cdr3_nt: TGCGCCAGCAGTGAACAGGGGCTCTATGGCTACACCTTC

v_call: TRBV2
cdr3_length: 13
d_call: NA
j_call: TRBJ1-5
clone_size: NA
cdr3_aa: CASSEGSGQPQHF
cdr3_nt: TGTGCCAGCAGTGAAGGGAGCGGTCAGCCCCAGCATTTT

v_call: TRBV5-4
cdr3_length: 14
d_call: NA
j_call: TRBJ2-7
clone_size: NA
cdr3_aa: CASSSGGRQVEQYF
cdr3_nt: TGTGCCAGCAGCTCCGGGGGACGCCAGGTAGAGCAGTACTTC

v_call: TRBV21-1
cdr3_length: 24
d_call: NA
j_call: TRBJ1-1
clone_size: NA
cdr3_aa: CASSKNPTESEGVRPGACDTEAFF
cdr3_nt: TGTGCCAGCAGCAAAAACCCTACGGAATCCGAGGGTGTCCGGCCGGGGGCCTGCGACACTGAAGCTTTCTTT

v_call: TRBV4-2
cdr3_length: 15
d_call: NA
j_call: TRBJ2-7
clone_size: few
cdr3_aa: CASSQDEGSSYEQYF
cdr3_nt: TGTGCCAGCAGCCAAGATGAAGGTTCCTCCTACGAGCAGTACTTC

v_call: TRBV10-1
cdr3_length: 12
d_call: NA
j_call: TRBJ2-1
clone_size: NA
cdr3_aa: CASSESGEEQFF
cdr3_nt: TGCGCCAGCAGTGAGTCGGGGGAGGAGCAGTTCTTC

v_call: TRBV5-4
cdr3_length: 11
d_call: NA
j_call: TRBJ1-1
clone_size: NA
cdr3_aa: CASQGDTEAFF
cdr3_nt: TGTGCCAGCCAAGGGGACACTGAAGCTTTCTTT

v_call: TRBV7-2
cdr3_length: 14
d_call: NA
j_call: TRBJ1-5
clone_size: NA
cdr3_aa: CASSLGNGDQPQHF
cdr3_nt: TGTGCCAGCAGCTTAGGGAACGGCGATCAGCCCCAGCATTTT

v_call: TRBV5-5
cdr3_length: 14
d_call: NA
j_call: TRBJ1-4
clone_size: NA
cdr3_aa: CASSLGGFGEKLFF
cdr3_nt: TGTGCCAGCAGCTTGGGAGGGTTCGGGGAAAAACTGTTTTTT

v_call: TRBV11-3
cdr3_length: 13
d_call: NA
j_call: TRBJ1-1
clone_size: NA
cdr3_aa: CASSLEPNTEAFF
cdr3_nt: TGTGCCAGCAGCTTAGAACCGAACACTGAAGCTTTCTTT

v_call: TRBV4-1
cdr3_length: 14
d_call: NA
j_call: TRBJ1-1
clone_size: NA
cdr3_aa: CASSQDLVNTEAFF
cdr3_nt: TGCGCCAGCAGCCAGGATTTGGTAAACACTGAAGCTTTCTTT

v_call: TRBV25-1
cdr3_length: 13
d_call: TRBD1
j_call: TRBJ1-1
clone_size: NA
cdr3_aa: CASNRGPNTEAFF
cdr3_nt: TGTGCCAGCAACAGGGGGCCGAACACTGAAGCTTTCTTT

v_call: TRBV7-2
cdr3_length: 13
d_call: NA
j_call: TRBJ2-6
clone_size: NA
cdr3_aa: CASKGAGANVLTF
cdr3_nt: TGTGCCAGCAAGGGGGCTGGGGCCAACGTCCTGACTTTC

v_call: TRBV19
cdr3_length: 11
d_call: TRBD1
j_call: TRBJ1-2
clone_size: once
cdr3_aa: CASGQGNGYTF
cdr3_nt: TGTGCCAGCGGACAGGGGAACGGCTACACCTTC

v_call: TRBV7-2
cdr3_length: 13
d_call: TRBD1
j_call: TRBJ1-2
clone_size: NA
cdr3_aa: CASSSGGGYGYTF
cdr3_nt: TGTGCCAGCAGCTCAGGGGGAGGCTATGGCTACACCTTC

v_call: TRBV3-1/TRBV3-2
cdr3_length: 22
d_call: TRBD2
j_call: TRBJ2-1
clone_size: NA
cdr3_aa: CASSQVRGLGTSGTYVSHEQFF
cdr3_nt: TGTGCCAGCAGCCAAGTCCGGGGTCTCGGGACTAGCGGGACCTACGTGAGTCATGAGCAGTTCTTC

v_call: TRBV7-9
cdr3_length: 15
d_call: TRBD1
j_call: TRBJ2-1
clone_size: NA
cdr3_aa: CASSLLRTGVHEQFF
cdr3_nt: TGTGCCAGCAGCTTACTCCGGACAGGGGTACATGAGCAGTTCTTC

v_call: TRBV7-2
cdr3_length: 15
d_call: NA
j_call: TRBJ1-5
clone_size: NA
cdr3_aa: CASSLERVRDQPQHF
cdr3_nt: TGTGCCAGCAGCCTCGAGAGGGTGCGGGATCAGCCCCAGCATTTT

v_call: TRBV6-1
cdr3_length: 16
d_call: TRBD1
j_call: TRBJ1-5
clone_size: NA
cdr3_aa: CASSEDGSGGGQPQHF
cdr3_nt: TGTGCCAGCAGTGAAGATGGCTCAGGGGGGGGTCAGCCCCAGCATTTT

v_call: TRBV9
cdr3_length: 14
d_call: NA
j_call: TRBJ1-3
clone_size: NA
cdr3_aa: CASSESSSGNTIYF
cdr3_nt: TGTGCCAGCAGTGAATCGAGCTCTGGAAACACCATATATTTT

v_call: TRBV14
cdr3_length: 15
d_call: NA
j_call: TRBJ1-3
clone_size: NA
cdr3_aa: CASSQDRVSGNTIYF
cdr3_nt: TGTGCCAGCAGCCAAGATCGAGTTTCTGGAAACACCATATATTTT

v_call: TRBV4-3
cdr3_length: 15
d_call: NA
j_call: TRBJ1-2
clone_size: NA
cdr3_aa: CASSRTVEGLDGYTF
cdr3_nt: TGCGCCAGCAGCCGGACAGTGGAAGGGTTGGATGGCTACACCTTC

v_call: TRBV4-1
cdr3_length: 15
d_call: NA
j_call: TRBJ2-5
clone_size: NA
cdr3_aa: CASSQVADFQETQYF
cdr3_nt: TGCGCCAGCAGCCAAGTTGCAGACTTCCAAGAGACCCAGTACTTC

v_call: TRBV7-2
cdr3_length: 17
d_call: NA
j_call: TRBJ1-2
clone_size: NA
cdr3_aa: CASSLVLGGTTNYGYTF
cdr3_nt: TGTGCCAGCAGCTTAGTACTCGGGGGGACAACTAACTATGGCTACACCTTC

v_call: TRBV7-8
cdr3_length: 15
d_call: NA
j_call: TRBJ1-3
clone_size: once
cdr3_aa: CASSPRDGRRDTIYF
cdr3_nt: TGTGCCAGCAGCCCCAGGGACGGTCGCCGTGACACCATATATTTT

v_call: TRBV5-1
cdr3_length: 16
d_call: NA
j_call: TRBJ2-5
clone_size: NA
cdr3_aa: CASSRSTTGTQETQYF
cdr3_nt: TGCGCCAGCAGCCGTAGTACTACCGGAACACAAGAGACCCAGTACTTC

v_call: TRBV18
cdr3_length: 14
d_call: NA
j_call: TRBJ2-7
clone_size: few
cdr3_aa: CASSPPSRNYEQYF
cdr3_nt: TGTGCCAGCTCACCACCTTCTAGAAACTACGAGCAGTACTTC